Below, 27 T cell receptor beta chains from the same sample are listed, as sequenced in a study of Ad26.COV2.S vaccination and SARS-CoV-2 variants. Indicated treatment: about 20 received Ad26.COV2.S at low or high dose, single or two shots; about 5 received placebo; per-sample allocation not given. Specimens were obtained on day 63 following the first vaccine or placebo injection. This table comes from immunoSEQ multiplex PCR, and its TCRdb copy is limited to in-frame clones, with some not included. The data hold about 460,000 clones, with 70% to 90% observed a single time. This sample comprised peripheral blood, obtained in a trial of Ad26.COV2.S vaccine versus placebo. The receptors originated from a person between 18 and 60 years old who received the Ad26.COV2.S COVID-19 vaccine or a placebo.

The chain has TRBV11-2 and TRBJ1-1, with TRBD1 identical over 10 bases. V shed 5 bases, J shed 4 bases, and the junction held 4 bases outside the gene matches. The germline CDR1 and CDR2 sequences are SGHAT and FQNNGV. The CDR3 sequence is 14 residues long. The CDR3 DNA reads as TGTGCCAGCAGCCGACAGGGGGCCTTCACTGAAGCTTTCTTT. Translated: CASSRQGAFTEAFF.

CDR3 sequence: CASSQEGAGGYTF. The CDR3 DNA sequence: TGCGCCAGCAGCCAAGAGGGGGCAGGGGGCTACACCTTC. This chain joins TRBV4-1 and TRBJ1-2; TRBD1 might be the D (6 bases). CDR1 is MGHRA and CDR2 is YSYEKL in the germline V gene. The ends were cut back, 0 bases at V and 8 bases at J, with 10 bases in the middle. The CDR3 has 13 residues.

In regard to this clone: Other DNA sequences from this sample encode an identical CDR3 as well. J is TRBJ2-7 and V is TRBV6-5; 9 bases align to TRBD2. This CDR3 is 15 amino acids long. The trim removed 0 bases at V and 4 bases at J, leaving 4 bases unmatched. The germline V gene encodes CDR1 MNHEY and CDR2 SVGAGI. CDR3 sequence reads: CASSYSGAGGYEQYF. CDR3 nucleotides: TGTGCCAGCAGTTACTCCGGGGCGGGAGGGTACGAGCAGTACTTC.

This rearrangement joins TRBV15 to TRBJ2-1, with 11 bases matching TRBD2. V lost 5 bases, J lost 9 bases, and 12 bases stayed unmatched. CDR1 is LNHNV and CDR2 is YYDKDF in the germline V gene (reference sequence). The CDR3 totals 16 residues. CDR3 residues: CATSRSPLAGVGEQFF. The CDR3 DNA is TGTGCCACCAGCCGATCCCCACTAGCGGGGGTGGGTGAGCAGTTCTTC. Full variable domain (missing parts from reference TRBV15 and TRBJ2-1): DAMVIQNPRYQVTQFGKPVTLSCSQTLNHNVMYWYQQKSSQAPKLLFHYYDKDFNNEADTPDNFQSRRPNTSFCFLDIRSPGLGDTAMYLCATSRSPLAGVGEQFFGPGTRLTVL.

CDR3 DNA: TGCGCCAGCCAGCGGGAGATCACAGATACGCAGTATTTT. It encodes CASQREITDTQYF. This rearrangement joins TRBV5-1 to TRBJ2-3; TRBD2 matches at 8 bases. The germline CDR1 and CDR2 sequences are SGHRS and YFSETQ. V gave up 7 bases and J gave up 2 bases; unmatched junction bases: 3. This CDR3 spans 13 amino acids. Based on the CDR3 plus reference TRBV5-1 and TRBJ2-3, the full variable domain is KAGVTQTPRYLIKTRGQQVTLSCSPISGHRSVSWYQQTPGQGLQFLFEYFSETQRNKGNFPGRFSGRQFSNSRSEMNVSTLELGDSALYLCASQREITDTQYFGPGTRLTVL.

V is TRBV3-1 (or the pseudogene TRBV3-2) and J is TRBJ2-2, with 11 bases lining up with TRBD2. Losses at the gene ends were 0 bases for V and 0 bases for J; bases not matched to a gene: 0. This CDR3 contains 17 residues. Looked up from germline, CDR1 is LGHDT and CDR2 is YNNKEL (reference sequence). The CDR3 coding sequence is TGTGCCAGCAGCCAAGAGACTAGCGGGGCGAACACCGGGGAGCTGTTTTTT. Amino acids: CASSQETSGANTGELFF.

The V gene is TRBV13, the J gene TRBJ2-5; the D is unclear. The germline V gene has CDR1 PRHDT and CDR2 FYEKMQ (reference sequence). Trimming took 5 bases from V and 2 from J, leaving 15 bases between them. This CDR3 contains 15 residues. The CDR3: CASSPKRDWQETQYF. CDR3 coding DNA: TGTGCCAGCAGCCCAAAACGAGACTGGCAAGAGACCCAGTACTTC.

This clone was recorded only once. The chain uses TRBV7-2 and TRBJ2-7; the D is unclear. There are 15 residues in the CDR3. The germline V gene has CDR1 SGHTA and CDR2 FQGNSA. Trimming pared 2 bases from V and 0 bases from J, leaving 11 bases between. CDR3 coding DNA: TGTGCCAGCAGCTTAAGGTGGACGGTCTCCTACGAGCAGTACTTC. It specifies CASSLRWTVSYEQYF.

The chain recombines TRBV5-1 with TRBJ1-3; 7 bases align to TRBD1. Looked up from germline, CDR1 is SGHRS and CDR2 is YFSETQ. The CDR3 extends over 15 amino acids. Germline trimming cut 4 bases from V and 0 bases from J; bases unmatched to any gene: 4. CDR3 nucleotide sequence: TGCGCCAGCAGCCTGACAGGGAGCTCTGGAAACACCATATATTTT. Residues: CASSLTGSSGNTIYF.

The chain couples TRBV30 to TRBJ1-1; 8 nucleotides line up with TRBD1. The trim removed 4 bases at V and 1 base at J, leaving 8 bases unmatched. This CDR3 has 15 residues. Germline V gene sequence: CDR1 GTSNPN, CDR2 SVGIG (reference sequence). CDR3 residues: CAWKDRVWRNTEAFF. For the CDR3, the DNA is TGTGCCTGGAAGGACAGGGTTTGGCGGAACACTGAAGCTTTCTTT.

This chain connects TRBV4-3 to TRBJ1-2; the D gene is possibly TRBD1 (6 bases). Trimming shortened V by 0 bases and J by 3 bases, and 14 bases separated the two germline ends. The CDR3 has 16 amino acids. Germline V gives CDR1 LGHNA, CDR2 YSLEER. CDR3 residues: CASSQETGRLYYGYTF. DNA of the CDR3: TGCGCCAGCAGCCAAGAAACAGGGCGCTTATACTATGGCTACACCTTC.

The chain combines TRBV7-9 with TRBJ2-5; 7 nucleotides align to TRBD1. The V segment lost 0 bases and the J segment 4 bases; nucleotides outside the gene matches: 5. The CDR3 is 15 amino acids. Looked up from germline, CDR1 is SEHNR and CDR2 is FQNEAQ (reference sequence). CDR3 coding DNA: TGTGCCAGCAGCTTAGCTATGACAGGGAGAGAGACCCAGTACTTC. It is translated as CASSLAMTGRETQYF.

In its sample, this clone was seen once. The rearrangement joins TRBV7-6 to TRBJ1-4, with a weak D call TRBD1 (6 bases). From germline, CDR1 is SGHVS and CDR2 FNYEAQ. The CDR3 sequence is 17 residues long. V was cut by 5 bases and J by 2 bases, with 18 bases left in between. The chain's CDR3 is CASSLGAPGHTNEKLFF. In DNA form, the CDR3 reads TGTGCCAGCAGCCTGGGGGCTCCGGGTCACACTAATGAAAAACTGTTTTTT.

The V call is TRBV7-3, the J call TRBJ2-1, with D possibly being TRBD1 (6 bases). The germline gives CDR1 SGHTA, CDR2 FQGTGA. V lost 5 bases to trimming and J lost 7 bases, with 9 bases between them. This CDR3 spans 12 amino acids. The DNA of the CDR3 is TGTGCCAGCAGCCCCGGGACAAATGAGCAGTTCTTC. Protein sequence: CASSPGTNEQFF.

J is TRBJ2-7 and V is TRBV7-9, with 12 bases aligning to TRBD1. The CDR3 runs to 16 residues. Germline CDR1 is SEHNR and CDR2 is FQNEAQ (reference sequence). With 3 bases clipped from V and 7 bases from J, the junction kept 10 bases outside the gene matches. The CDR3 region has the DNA TGTGCCAGCAGCTTCGGCCGGGACAGGGGGCAGAGGGAGCAGTACTTC. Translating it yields CASSFGRDRGQREQYF. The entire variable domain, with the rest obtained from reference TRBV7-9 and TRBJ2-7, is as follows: DTGVSQNPRHKITKRGQNVTFRCDPISEHNRLYWYRQTLGQGPEFLTYFQNEAQLEKSRLLSDRFSAERPKGSFSTLEIQRTEQGDSAMYLCASSFGRDRGQREQYFGPGTRLTVT.

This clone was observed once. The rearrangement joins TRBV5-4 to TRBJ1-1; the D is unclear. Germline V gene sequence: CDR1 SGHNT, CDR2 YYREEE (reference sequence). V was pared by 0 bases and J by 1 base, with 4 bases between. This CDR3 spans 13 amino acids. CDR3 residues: CASSLVSNTEAFF. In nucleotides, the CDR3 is TGTGCCAGCAGCTTGGTATCGAACACTGAAGCTTTCTTT.

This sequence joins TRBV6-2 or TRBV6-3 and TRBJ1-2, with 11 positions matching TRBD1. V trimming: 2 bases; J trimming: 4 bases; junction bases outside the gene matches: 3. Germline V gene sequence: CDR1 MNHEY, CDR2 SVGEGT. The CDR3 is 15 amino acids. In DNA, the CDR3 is TGTGCCAGCAGTTACGGCGGGACAGGGGGCTATGGCTACACCTTC. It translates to CASSYGGTGGYGYTF.

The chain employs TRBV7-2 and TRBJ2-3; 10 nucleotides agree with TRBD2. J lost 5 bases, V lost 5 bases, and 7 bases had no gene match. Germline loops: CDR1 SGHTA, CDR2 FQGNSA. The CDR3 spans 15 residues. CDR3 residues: CASSRGLAIRDTQYF. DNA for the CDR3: TGTGCCAGCAGCCGGGGACTAGCGATTCGAGATACGCAGTATTTT.

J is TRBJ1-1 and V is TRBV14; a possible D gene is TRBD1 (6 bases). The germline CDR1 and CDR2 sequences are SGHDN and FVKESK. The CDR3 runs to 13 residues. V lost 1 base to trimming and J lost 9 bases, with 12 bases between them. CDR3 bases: TGTGCCAGCAGCCAAGGGAGGCAGGGGAAAGCTTTCTTT. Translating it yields CASSQGRQGKAFF.

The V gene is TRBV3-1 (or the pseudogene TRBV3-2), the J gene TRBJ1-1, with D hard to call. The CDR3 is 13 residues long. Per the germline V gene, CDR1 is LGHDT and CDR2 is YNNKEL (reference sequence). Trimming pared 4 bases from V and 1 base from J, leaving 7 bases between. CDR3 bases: TGTGCCAGCAGCCTCGCAGCGAACACTGAAGCTTTCTTT. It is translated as CASSLAANTEAFF.

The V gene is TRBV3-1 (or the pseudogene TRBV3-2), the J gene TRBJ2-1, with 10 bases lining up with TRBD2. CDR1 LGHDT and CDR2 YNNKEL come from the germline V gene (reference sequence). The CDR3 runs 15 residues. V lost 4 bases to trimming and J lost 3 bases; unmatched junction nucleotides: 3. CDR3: CASSRPSGGYNEQFF. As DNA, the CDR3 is TGTGCCAGCAGCCGGCCTAGCGGGGGCTACAATGAGCAGTTCTTC.

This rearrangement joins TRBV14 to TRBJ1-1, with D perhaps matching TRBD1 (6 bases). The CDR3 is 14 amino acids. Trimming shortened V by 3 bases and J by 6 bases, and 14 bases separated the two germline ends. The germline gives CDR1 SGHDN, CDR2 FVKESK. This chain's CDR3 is CASSQQPGVSEAFF. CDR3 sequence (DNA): TGTGCCAGCAGCCAGCAACCAGGGGTGTCTGAAGCTTTCTTT.

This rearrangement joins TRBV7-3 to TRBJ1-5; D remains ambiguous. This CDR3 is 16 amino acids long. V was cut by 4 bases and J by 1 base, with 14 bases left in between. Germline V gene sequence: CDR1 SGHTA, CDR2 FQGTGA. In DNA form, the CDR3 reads TGTGCCAGCAGCTGCCCGTCCCGAGCCAGCAATCAGCCCCAGCATTTT. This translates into CASSCPSRASNQPQHF.

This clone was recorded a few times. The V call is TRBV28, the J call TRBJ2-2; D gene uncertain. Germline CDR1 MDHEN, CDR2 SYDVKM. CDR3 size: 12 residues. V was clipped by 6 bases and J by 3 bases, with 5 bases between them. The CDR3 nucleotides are TGTGCCAGCAGGTTCTACACCGGGGAGCTGTTTTTT. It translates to CASRFYTGELFF.

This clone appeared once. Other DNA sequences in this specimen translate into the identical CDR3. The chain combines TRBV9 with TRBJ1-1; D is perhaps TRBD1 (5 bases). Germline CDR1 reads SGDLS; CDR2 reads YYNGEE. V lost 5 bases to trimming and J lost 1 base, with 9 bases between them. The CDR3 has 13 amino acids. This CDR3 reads CASSRTGNTEAFF. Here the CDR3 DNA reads TGTGCCAGCAGTCGCACAGGGAACACTGAAGCTTTCTTT.

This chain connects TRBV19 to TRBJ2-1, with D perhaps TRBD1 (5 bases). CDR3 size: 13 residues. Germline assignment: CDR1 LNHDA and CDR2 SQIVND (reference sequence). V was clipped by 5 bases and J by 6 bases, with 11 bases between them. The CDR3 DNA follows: TGTGCCAGTAGTCTTCAGGGATCCAATGAGCAGTTCTTC. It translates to CASSLQGSNEQFF.

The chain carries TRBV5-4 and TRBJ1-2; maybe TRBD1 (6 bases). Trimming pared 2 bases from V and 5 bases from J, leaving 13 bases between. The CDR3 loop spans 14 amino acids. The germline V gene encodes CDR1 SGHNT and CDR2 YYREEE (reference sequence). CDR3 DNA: TGTGCCAGCAGCTTCGGGGGGCGCGAGTATGGCTACACCTTC. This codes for CASSFGGREYGYTF.